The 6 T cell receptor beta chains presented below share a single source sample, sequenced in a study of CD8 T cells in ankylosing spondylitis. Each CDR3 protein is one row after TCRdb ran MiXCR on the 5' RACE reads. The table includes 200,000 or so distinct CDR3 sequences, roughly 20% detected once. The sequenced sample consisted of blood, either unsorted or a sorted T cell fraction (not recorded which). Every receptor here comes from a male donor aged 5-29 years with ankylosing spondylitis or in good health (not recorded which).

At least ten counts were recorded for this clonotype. The CDR3 region has the DNA TGTGCCAGCAGTGAGATAGGAGATACGCAGTATTTT. This encodes CASSEIGDTQYF. The rearrangement uses TRBV6-4 and TRBJ2-3; D call uncertain. This CDR3 is built from 12 residues. The V end lost 3 bases, the J end lost 5 bases, and 6 bases lay between the germline ends. The germline V gene encodes CDR1 MRHNA and CDR2 SNTAGT.

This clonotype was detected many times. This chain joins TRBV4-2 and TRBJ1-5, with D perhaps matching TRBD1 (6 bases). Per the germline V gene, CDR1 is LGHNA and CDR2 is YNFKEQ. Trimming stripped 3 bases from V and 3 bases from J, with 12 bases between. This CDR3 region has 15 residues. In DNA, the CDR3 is TGTGCCAGCAGCCATGACACAGGGTACAATCAGCCCCAGCATTTT. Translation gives CASSHDTGYNQPQHF.

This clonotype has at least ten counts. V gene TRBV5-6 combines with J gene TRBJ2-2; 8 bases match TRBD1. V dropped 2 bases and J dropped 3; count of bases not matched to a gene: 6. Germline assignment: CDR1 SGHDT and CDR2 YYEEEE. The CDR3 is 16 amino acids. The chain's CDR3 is CASSFLQGADTGELFF. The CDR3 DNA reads TGTGCCAGCAGCTTCCTTCAGGGGGCGGACACCGGGGAGCTGTTTTTT.

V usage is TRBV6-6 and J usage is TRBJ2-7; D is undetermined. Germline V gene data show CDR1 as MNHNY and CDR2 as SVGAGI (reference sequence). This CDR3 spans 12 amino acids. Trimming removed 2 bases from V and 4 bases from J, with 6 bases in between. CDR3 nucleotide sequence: TGTGCCAGCAGTTACGGGCCATACGAGCAGTACTTC. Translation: CASSYGPYEQYF.

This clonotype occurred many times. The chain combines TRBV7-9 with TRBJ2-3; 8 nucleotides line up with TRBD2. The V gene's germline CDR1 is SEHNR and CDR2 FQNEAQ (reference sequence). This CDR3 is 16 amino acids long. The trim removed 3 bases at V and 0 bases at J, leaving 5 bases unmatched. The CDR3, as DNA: TGTGCCAGCAGCTTGCCTTTAGCGGGGAGCACAGATACGCAGTATTTT. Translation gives CASSLPLAGSTDTQYF.

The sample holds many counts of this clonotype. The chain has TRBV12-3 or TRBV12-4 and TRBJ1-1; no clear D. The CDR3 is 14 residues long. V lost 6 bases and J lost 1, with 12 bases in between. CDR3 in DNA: TGTGCCAGCAGGCGAGGTGCGGGGAACACTGAAGCTTTCTTT. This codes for CASRRGAGNTEAFF.